These 20 T cell receptor beta chains were sequenced from one sample in a study of blood T cell repertoires in COVID-19. The data were produced by immunoSEQ multiplex PCR, yet TCRdb's version contains in-frame clones alone and is incomplete. The sample holds around 270,000 clones, 84% seen once. The sequenced sample consisted of peripheral blood. All receptors derive from a middle-aged woman who had recovered from COVID-19.

The V and J genes are TRBV11-3 and TRBJ2-1; tentative D call: TRBD2 (5 bases). There are 12 residues in the CDR3. The germline gives CDR1 SGHNT, CDR2 YENEEA. V shed 8 bases and J shed 4 bases, with 9 bases lying between them. CDR3 residues: CASRDGYNEQFF. The CDR3 bases are TGTGCCAGCCGGGATGGTTACAATGAGCAGTTCTTC.

This clone was seen once. The chain employs TRBV6-5 and TRBJ1-1; a possible D gene is TRBD1 (6 bases). The CDR3 is 12 amino acids. Germline CDR1 MNHEY, CDR2 SVGAGI. V was clipped by 7 bases and J by 5 bases, with 11 bases between them. CDR3 nucleotides: TGTGCCAGCAATACAGGGAAAACTGAAGCTTTCTTT. Translating gives CASNTGKTEAFF.

The chain combines TRBV25-1 with TRBJ2-7; D unclear. In germline, CDR1 is MGHDK, CDR2 SYGVNS. The CDR3 length is 11 residues. The germline V and J ends were trimmed by 6 bases and 3 bases, with 6 bases remaining between them. CDR3: CASRRSYEQYF. The CDR3 DNA reads as TGTGCCAGCAGGAGGAGCTACGAGCAGTACTTC.

This clone was detected once. The genes are TRBV13 and TRBJ1-2; 8 nucleotides agree with TRBD1. CDR1 is PRHDT, CDR2 FYEKMQ, per germline (reference sequence). The CDR3 length is 15 residues. The V and J ends lost 2 bases and 7 bases, in that order; junction bases with no gene match: 9. The DNA for the CDR3 is TGTGCCAGCAGCTTACCCCAAGGACAGGGCGGTGGCTACACCTTC. This translates into CASSLPQGQGGGYTF.

V and J are TRBV27 and TRBJ1-4; 7 bases match TRBD1. The CDR3 loop spans 17 amino acids. The V segment lost 2 bases and the J segment 5 bases; nucleotides outside the gene matches: 11. CDR1 is MNHEY, CDR2 SMNVEV, per germline (reference sequence). The CDR3 sequence: CASSLRTDVTGNEKLFF. Here the CDR3 DNA reads TGTGCCAGCAGTTTAAGGACGGATGTGACAGGGAATGAAAAACTGTTTTTT.

The V call is TRBV21-1, the J call TRBJ2-3; TRBD1 is taken as the D call from the table, unchecked against the DNA. TRBV21-1 is a recognized pseudogene. CDR3 length: 18 residues. CDR3 bases: TGTGCCAGCAGCAAAGGATGTTTTGAGGACAGGGGCATAGATACGCAGTATTTT. It specifies CASSKGCFEDRGIDTQYF.

The chain employs TRBV5-4 and TRBJ1-1; 7 bases map to TRBD1. This CDR3 comprises 15 residues. Trimming cost V 3 bases and J 7 bases; bases outside gene matches: 12. Germline V gives CDR1 SGHNT, CDR2 YYREEE (reference sequence). CDR3 DNA sequence: TGTGCCAGCAGCTCACAAAACACAGGGGCGGGTGAAGCTTTCTTT. Amino acids: CASSSQNTGAGEAFF.

The chain couples TRBV5-1 to TRBJ2-3; weak D call: TRBD1 (5 bases). The CDR3 length is 15 residues. V lost 0 bases and J lost 2, with 10 bases in between. CDR1 SGHRS and CDR2 YFSETQ come from the germline V gene. CDR3 sequence (DNA): TGCGCCAGCAGCTTGGAGCAGGGCCTCACAGATACGCAGTATTTT. Residues: CASSLEQGLTDTQYF.

The CDR3 region is CASSEVFSGGKYSYEQYF. The CDR3, as DNA: TGTGCCAGCAGTGAAGTCTTTAGTGGCGGAAAGTACTCCTACGAGCAGTACTTC. The gene calls are TRBV6-1 and TRBJ2-7; D not resolved. The CDR3 is 18 residues long. From germline, CDR1 is MNHNS and CDR2 SASEGT. V was clipped by 1 base and J by 0 bases, with 19 bases between them.

The J gene is TRBJ1-2, the V gene TRBV30, with D hard to call. V lost 5 bases to trimming and J lost 3 bases, with 7 bases between them. In germline, CDR1 is GTSNPN, CDR2 SVGIG (reference sequence). The CDR3 runs 11 residues. Here the CDR3 DNA reads TGTGCCTGGGGACTTGACTATGGCTACACCTTC. This translates into CAWGLDYGYTF.

The chain couples TRBV30 to TRBJ1-5, with a tentative D call TRBD1 (6 bases). Per germline, CDR1 GTSNPN and CDR2 SVGIG (reference sequence). The CDR3 spans 15 residues. Trimming took off 5 bases at V and 6 bases at J, with 20 bases between the two ends. DNA of the CDR3: TGTGCCTGGCGTGGGGGGGGGCGGGTTAGTCAGCCCCAGCATTTT. Amino acid sequence: CAWRGGGRVSQPQHF.

A few counts support this clone. The chain combines TRBV11-3 with TRBJ1-4; 9 bases fit TRBD1. J gave up 5 bases and V 4 bases, and 5 bases lay outside the gene matches. Germline loops: CDR1 SGHNT, CDR2 YENEEA. The CDR3 consists of 15 residues. CDR3 sequence (DNA): TGTGCCAGCAGCTGGTGGACAGGGGCGAATGAAAAACTGTTTTTT. This codes for CASSWWTGANEKLFF.

This clone was observed a single time. The V and J genes are TRBV9 and TRBJ2-2, with TRBD2 matching 8 bases. V gave up 0 bases and J gave up 0 bases; unmatched junction bases: 4. The germline gives CDR1 SGDLS, CDR2 YYNGEE. This CDR3 region has 17 residues. CDR3 residues: CASSVAREGPNTGELFF. The CDR3 DNA reads TGTGCCAGCAGCGTAGCCCGGGAGGGCCCGAACACCGGGGAGCTGTTTTTT. The variable domain in full, completed from reference TRBV9 and TRBJ2-2, reads DSGVTQTPKHLITATGQRVTLRCSPRSGDLSVYWYQQSLDQGLQFLIQYYNGEERAKGNILERFSAQQFPDLHSELNLSSLELGDSALYFCASSVAREGPNTGELFFGEGSRLTVL.

The rearrangement joins TRBV6-5 to TRBJ1-5; 9 bases map to TRBD1. Germline V gene sequence: CDR1 MNHEY, CDR2 SVGAGI. The trim removed 6 bases at V and 5 bases at J, leaving 8 bases unmatched. CDR3 length: 15 residues. CDR3 protein: CASRPQQGAYQPQHF. CDR3 in DNA: TGTGCCAGCAGACCCCAACAGGGGGCCTATCAGCCCCAGCATTTT.

The CDR3 nucleotides are TGCGCCAGCAGCCAACCGCGGAGGGACAGGAAGTCTCGAGGCTACACCTTC. Protein sequence: CASSQPRRDRKSRGYTF. The genes are TRBV4-1 and TRBJ1-2; TRBD1 aligns across 8 bases. Germline V gene lookup returns CDR1 MGHRA and CDR2 YSYEKL. V gave up 2 bases and J gave up 8 bases; unmatched junction bases: 16. This CDR3 is 17 amino acids long.

The chain uses TRBV10-1 and TRBJ2-1; 7 positions match TRBD1. The V gene end was trimmed by 1 base and the J gene end by 2 bases; junction bases not matched to a gene: 17. Germline loops: CDR1 WNHNN, CDR2 SYGVQD (reference sequence). The CDR3 loop spans 20 amino acids. The CDR3 DNA is TGCGCCAGCAGTGAGTACTACGGACAGGACGGCCTTGGAACCTACAATGAGCAGTTCTTC. Its translation is CASSEYYGQDGLGTYNEQFF.

This clone came up once. CDR3 sequence reads: CASSTQTGGNQPQHF. CDR3 DNA sequence: TGTGCCAGTAGTACCCAGACAGGGGGCAATCAGCCCCAGCATTTT. The chain carries TRBV19 and TRBJ1-5; 8 nucleotides align to TRBD1. The CDR3 runs 15 residues. The V gene end was trimmed by 4 bases and the J gene end by 2 bases; junction bases not matched to a gene: 4. Germline assignment: CDR1 LNHDA and CDR2 SQIVND (reference sequence).

V and J are TRBV5-6 and TRBJ2-4; maybe TRBD1 (6 bases). This CDR3 has 14 residues. Looked up from germline, CDR1 is SGHDT and CDR2 is YYEEEE. Trimming stripped 7 bases from V and 2 bases from J, with 13 bases between. The chain's CDR3 is CASSTGSSKNIQYF. The CDR3 DNA reads as TGTGCCAGCTCGACAGGATCATCCAAAAACATTCAGTACTTC. The variable domain in full, completed from reference TRBV5-6 and TRBJ2-4, reads DAGVTQSPTHLIKTRGQQVTLRCSPKSGHDTVSWYQQALGQGPQFIFQYYEEEERQRGNFPDRFSGHQFPNYSSELNVNALLLGDSALYLCASSTGSSKNIQYFGAGTRLSVL.

CDR3 sequence reads: CASSQPLGNTIYF. The CDR3 nucleotides are TGCGCCAGCAGCCAACCTCTAGGAAACACCATATATTTT. The V call is TRBV4-1, the J call TRBJ1-3; D call uncertain. The CDR3 runs to 13 residues. Looked up from germline, CDR1 is MGHRA and CDR2 is YSYEKL. Trimming removed 2 bases at V and 4 bases at J, with 6 bases between.

The rearrangement joins TRBV7-9 to TRBJ1-2, with D unresolved. V was clipped by 1 base and J by 0 bases, with 9 bases between them. This CDR3 has 15 residues. Germline V CDR1 and CDR2: SEHNR, FQNEAQ (reference sequence). The CDR3 protein is CASSLGAMTNYGYTF. The CDR3 nucleotides are TGTGCCAGCAGCTTAGGGGCGATGACTAACTATGGCTACACCTTC.